Only one count was recorded for the clone carrying this T cell receptor (beta chain). Its antigen is unidentified. This CDR3 is 15 amino acids long. From germline, CDR1 is MNHEY and CDR2 SMNVEV (reference sequence). V was pared by 6 bases and J by 7 bases, with 11 bases of the junction left unmatched. The data are from a study of OX40 agonist ivuxolimab in advanced cancers. Looking at the study overall: Every 2 weeks, patients received ivuxolimab intravenously, dosed at 0.01 to 10 mg/kg. Study-level findings and limits: Low normalized T-cell clonal expansion was additionally recorded for some nonresponders.

Profiled with immunoSEQ multiplex PCR; TCRdb holds only in-frame clones, not every one. This sample has about 70,000 clones, with under 80% found just once. The chain carries TRBV27 and TRBJ2-7, with 11 bases lining up with TRBD2. The origin of this receptor is an adult with an advanced solid tumor such as melanoma, head and neck, liver or kidney cancer. Source: CD4+ or CD8+ T cells sorted from blood, taken in a trial of the OX40 agonist ivuxolimab. The CDR3 is CASRTLAGGPREQYF. The CDR3 DNA sequence: TGTGCCAGCAGGACATTAGCGGGAGGGCCGCGTGAGCAGTACTTC.